The 10 T cell receptor beta chains below all came from one sample that was sequenced in a study of OX40 agonist ivuxolimab in advanced cancers. Profiled with immunoSEQ multiplex PCR; TCRdb holds only in-frame clones, not every one. The table shows about 48,000 clones, with 82% occurring only once. Sequenced here: CD4+ or CD8+ T cells sorted from blood, sampled in a trial of the OX40 agonist ivuxolimab. These receptors all stem from an adult with an advanced solid tumor such as melanoma, head and neck, liver or kidney cancer.

With respect to this clone: An end of the junction does not agree with germline; a read error may underlie this. The V gene is TRBV27, the J gene TRBJ1-2; the D is unclear. In germline, CDR1 is MNHEY, CDR2 SMNVEV (reference sequence). This CDR3 has 8 residues. The CDR3 sequence is CASSTLFF. DNA of the CDR3: TGTGCCAGCAGTACCCTCTTCTTC.

This chain uses TRBV27 with TRBJ1-2; TRBD1 agrees at 8 bases. Germline values: CDR1 MNHEY, CDR2 SMNVEV (reference sequence). CDR3 size: 18 residues. V lost 3 bases to trimming and J lost 5 bases; unmatched junction nucleotides: 17. The chain's CDR3 is CASSFSKTGVVEAYGYTF. CDR3 coding DNA: TGTGCCAGCAGTTTCTCCAAGACAGGGGTGGTCGAGGCGTATGGCTACACCTTC.

V is TRBV29-1 and J is TRBJ1-2, with 7 bases matching TRBD1. With V trimmed by 6 bases and J by 4 bases, 5 bases remained unmatched. This CDR3 has 12 residues. The germline V gene has CDR1 SQVTM and CDR2 ANQGSEA. As DNA, the CDR3 is TGCAGCGTCGGGGACAGCGCCTATGGCTACACCTTC. It translates to CSVGDSAYGYTF. Full variable domain (remainder filled in from reference TRBV29-1 and TRBJ1-2): SAVISQKPSRDICQRGTSLTIQCQVDSQVTMMFWYRQQPGQSLTLIATANQGSEATYESGFVIDKFPISRPNLTFSTLTVSNMSPEDSSIYLCSVGDSAYGYTFGSGTRLTVV.

The chain recombines TRBV2 with TRBJ1-3; maybe TRBD1 (6 bases). Per the germline V gene, CDR1 is SNHLY and CDR2 is FYNNEI. The CDR3 sequence is 14 residues long. The V end lost 5 bases, the J end lost 1 base, and 9 bases lay between the germline ends. CDR3 region: CASSRRGSGNTIYF. The CDR3 region has the DNA TGTGCCAGCAGTCGCAGGGGTTCTGGAAACACCATATATTTT.

This clone was seen a few times. The chain has TRBV19 and TRBJ2-3; perhaps TRBD2 as D (6 bases). The germline V gene encodes CDR1 LNHDA and CDR2 SQIVND (reference sequence). The ends were cut back, 7 bases at V and 1 base at J, with 18 bases in the middle. The CDR3 extends over 16 amino acids. The CDR3 here is CASIGFGGLGTDTQYF. The DNA of the CDR3 is TGTGCCAGTATAGGATTCGGGGGTCTCGGCACAGATACGCAGTATTTT.

This clone was observed a handful of times. The chain combines TRBV7-9 with TRBJ1-1, with D possibly being TRBD1 (5 bases). V was trimmed by 5 bases and J by 1 base, leaving 11 bases between them. The CDR3 is 14 residues long. Germline lookup yields CDR1 SEHNR and CDR2 FQNEAQ (reference sequence). CDR3 in amino acids: CASSRDGENTEAFF. CDR3 DNA sequence: TGTGCCAGCAGCAGGGACGGTGAGAACACTGAAGCTTTCTTT.

J is TRBJ1-1 and V is TRBV13; 10 bases are a match to TRBD1. V lost 3 bases and J lost 13; bases outside the gene matches: 5. CDR1 is PRHDT and CDR2 is FYEKMQ in the germline V gene (reference sequence). The CDR3 extends over 12 amino acids. Here the CDR3 reads CASSLTGGGYFF. DNA for the CDR3: TGTGCCAGCAGCTTGACAGGGGGCGGGTATTTCTTT.

The CDR3 nucleotides read TGTGCCAGCAGCAAAACAGGGGGCAGCAATCAGCCCCAGCATTTT. It encodes CASSKTGGSNQPQHF. This chain joins TRBV7-2 and TRBJ1-5, with 9 bases that match TRBD1. CDR3 length: 15 residues. V gave up 5 bases and J gave up 1 base; unmatched junction bases: 3. Per germline, CDR1 SGHTA and CDR2 FQGNSA.

The sample holds one count of this clone. This rearrangement joins TRBV11-1 to TRBJ1-1; unclear D gene. Germline V gene sequence: CDR1 SGHAT, CDR2 FQDESV (reference sequence). Trimming pared 2 bases from V and 1 base from J, leaving 11 bases between. The CDR3 loop spans 15 amino acids. Here the CDR3 reads CASSLTRLGNTEAFF. DNA for the CDR3: TGTGCCAGCAGCTTAACGAGACTAGGGAACACTGAAGCTTTCTTT.

The CDR3 DNA follows: TGTGCTAGTGGTTTGGTATCTGACTTAGGCTACACCTTC. Translating gives CASGLVSDLGYTF. The J gene is TRBJ1-2, the V gene TRBV12-5, with unresolved D. Trimming left V 0 bases short and J 8 bases short, with 10 bases between. Germline CDR1 LGHNT, CDR2 FRNRAP. This CDR3 has 13 residues.